The 9 T cell receptor beta chains below come from one sample, sequenced in a study of OX40 agonist ivuxolimab in advanced cancers. Library creation used the immunoSEQ multiplex PCR assay. This immuneACCESS table, as held by TCRdb, lists in-frame sequences with V and J called but not all clones. Of the missing ones, under half trace to an unresolved V gene in checked studies; the others have no known cause. This sample is represented by about 60,000 clones; approximately 80% of them were singletons. Under 2% of the sample goes to the ten largest clones. The sample was CD4+ or CD8+ T cells sorted from blood, taken in a trial of the OX40 agonist ivuxolimab. The receptor source for this set is an adult with an advanced solid tumor such as melanoma, head and neck, liver or kidney cancer.

The chain combines TRBV5-1 with TRBJ2-1, with 11 nucleotides matching TRBD2. Trimming cost V 0 bases and J 4 bases; bases outside gene matches: 6. Looked up from germline, CDR1 is SGHRS and CDR2 is YFSETQ. The CDR3 extends over 17 amino acids. The CDR3, as DNA: TGCGCCAGCAGCTTGGGGGCTAGCGGGAGGACTTACAATGAGCAGTTCTTC. Protein sequence: CASSLGASGRTYNEQFF.

The V call is TRBV4-2, the J call TRBJ1-4; 9 bases match TRBD1. Germline-derived CDR1 and CDR2 are LGHNA and YNFKEQ. The V segment lost 4 bases and the J segment 8 bases; nucleotides outside the gene matches: 5. This CDR3 contains 14 residues. CDR3 coding DNA: TGTGCCAGCAGCCCGAGGGACAGGGAGGAAAAACTGTTTTTT. Translating gives CASSPRDREEKLFF.

This chain joins TRBV18 and TRBJ2-5; D unclear. The V end lost 4 bases, the J end lost 1 base, and 10 bases lay between the germline ends. The CDR3 contains 14 residues. CDR1 and CDR2 from the germline V gene are KGHSH and LQKENI. The chain's CDR3 is CASSQQSSQETQYF. The CDR3 nucleotides read TGTGCCAGCTCACAGCAGTCATCCCAAGAGACCCAGTACTTC.

The chain combines TRBV7-9 with TRBJ2-7; unclear D gene. Trimming took off 3 bases at V and 1 base at J, with 10 bases between the two ends. The CDR3 consists of 14 residues. Per the germline V gene, CDR1 is SEHNR and CDR2 is FQNEAQ (reference sequence). The chain's CDR3 is CASSLIAGSYEQYF. CDR3 in DNA: TGTGCCAGCAGCTTGATCGCCGGATCCTACGAGCAGTACTTC.

A note on this clone: Different DNA sequences within this sample yield the same CDR3. J is TRBJ1-1 and V is TRBV6-5; TRBD1 agrees at 9 bases. Trimming took 5 bases from V and 2 from J; bases not matched to a gene: 6. The CDR3 is 15 residues long. The germline V gene has CDR1 MNHEY and CDR2 SVGAGI. The chain's CDR3 is CASSQQGALNTEAFF. In nucleotides, the CDR3 is TGTGCCAGCAGTCAACAGGGGGCCCTTAACACTGAAGCTTTCTTT.

The chain recombines TRBV29-1 with TRBJ2-2; 7 bases match TRBD2. This CDR3 is built from 12 residues. Germline assignment: CDR1 SQVTM and CDR2 ANQGSEA. Trimming cost V 7 bases and J 6 bases; bases outside gene matches: 5. The CDR3 loop reads CSARSGAGELFF. As DNA, the CDR3 is TGCAGCGCCCGAAGCGGGGCCGGGGAGCTGTTTTTT.

This sequence joins TRBV9 and TRBJ1-2; the match to TRBD1 covers 9 bases. Trimming took 2 bases from V and 8 from J; bases not matched to a gene: 7. Per the germline V gene, CDR1 is SGDLS and CDR2 is YYNGEE. This CDR3 comprises 14 residues. CDR3 loop: CASSVRGQGWGYTF. The CDR3 DNA follows: TGTGCCAGCAGCGTGAGGGGACAGGGTTGGGGCTACACCTTC.

The rearrangement links TRBV2 to TRBJ2-1; possibly TRBD1 for D (6 bases). The germline gives CDR1 SNHLY, CDR2 FYNNEI. The CDR3 is 15 amino acids. Trimming stripped 2 bases from V and 0 bases from J, with 8 bases between. The CDR3 coding sequence is TGTGCCAGCAGTGAAAGGGGGAGCTCCTACAATGAGCAGTTCTTC. Residues: CASSERGSSYNEQFF.

The rearrangement links TRBV5-6 to TRBJ1-2; D is uncertain. There are 14 residues in the CDR3. In germline, CDR1 is SGHDT, CDR2 YYEEEE. V lost 0 bases and J lost 3, with 9 bases in between. The CDR3 here is CASSLAAADYGYTF. CDR3 coding DNA: TGTGCCAGCAGCTTGGCGGCGGCGGACTATGGCTACACCTTC.